Presented here are 21 T cell receptor beta chains from one specimen sequenced in a study of PD-1 blockade in classical Hodgkin lymphoma. Time point of the sample: cycle 4 day 1 (C4D1), after 6 weeks of nivolumab. All patients experienced relapse after autologous stem cell transplantation, and brentuximab vedotin exposure was variable. Sequenced by immunoSEQ multiplex PCR; TCRdb stores in-frame clones only, minus some. The repertoire holds roughly 100,000 clones, with roughly 87% as singletons. Sample: peripheral blood mononuclear cells (PBMCs), taken before the fourth cycle of nivolumab. Receptors originate from a human donor with classical Hodgkin lymphoma.

The chain has TRBV27 and TRBJ1-2; the match to TRBD1 covers 11 bases. J gave up 6 bases and V 5 bases, and 5 bases lay outside the gene matches. The germline CDR1 and CDR2 sequences are MNHEY and SMNVEV (reference sequence). This CDR3 has 14 residues. DNA for the CDR3: TGTGCCAGCAGTGTCGGGACAGGGGGGAATGGCTACACCTTC. It encodes CASSVGTGGNGYTF.

The chain links TRBV30 to TRBJ2-5, with TRBD2 matching 8 bases. The V and J ends lost 2 bases and 5 bases, in that order; junction bases with no gene match: 10. This CDR3 region has 15 residues. Germline-derived CDR1 and CDR2 are GTSNPN and SVGIG (reference sequence). CDR3 coding DNA: TGTGCCTGGAGTCATTCTCGGGGGGGTTTGGAGACCCAGTACTTC. This codes for CAWSHSRGGLETQYF. Variable domain in full (rest from reference TRBV30 and TRBJ2-5): SQTIHQWPATLVQPVGSPLSLECTVEGTSNPNLYWYRQAAGRGLQLLFYSVGIGQISSEVPQNLSASRPQDRQFILSSKKLLLSDSGFYLCAWSHSRGGLETQYFGPGTRLLVL.

The V call is TRBV7-5, the J call TRBJ1-2. TRBV7-5 is given as a pseudogene. This CDR3 is built from 14 residues. For the CDR3, the DNA is TGTGTCAGAAGCACCCCCCGCTGTAACTATGGCTACACCTTC. Translation: CVRSTPRCNYGYTF.

This clone was recorded once. The V and J genes are TRBV6-6 and TRBJ1-1; D unclear. Per germline, CDR1 MNHNY and CDR2 SVGAGI (reference sequence). The V end lost 0 bases, the J end lost 2 bases, and 10 bases lay between the germline ends. CDR3 length equals 15 residues. The CDR3 loop reads CASSYSPELNTEAFF. The CDR3 bases are TGTGCCAGCAGTTACTCTCCAGAATTAAACACTGAAGCTTTCTTT.

This chain uses TRBV29-1 with TRBJ1-4, with D possibly being TRBD1 (5 bases). CDR1 and CDR2 from the germline V gene are SQVTM and ANQGSEA. CDR3 length equals 18 residues. V shed 6 bases and J shed 4 bases, with 27 bases lying between them. CDR3 bases: TGCAGCGTATCAATCAGGGCAAGGAGGATTTCGGGTAATGAAAAACTGTTTTTT. It codes for CSVSIRARRISGNEKLFF.

The J gene is TRBJ1-1, the V gene TRBV5-6; D is uncertain. V was clipped by 0 bases and J by 4 bases, with 13 bases between them. Germline CDR1 reads SGHDT; CDR2 reads YYEEEE. The CDR3 runs to 15 residues. The DNA for the CDR3 is TGTGCCAGCAGCTTGGATGGATGGGTGGGCACTGAAGCTTTCTTT. As protein: CASSLDGWVGTEAFF.

V and J are TRBV13 and TRBJ1-1; tentative D call: TRBD1 (5 bases). CDR3 length: 14 residues. Germline V gene lookup returns CDR1 PRHDT and CDR2 FYEKMQ (reference sequence). The V end was cut by 6 bases, the J end by 1 base, with 12 bases between. The DNA of the CDR3 is TGTGCCAGCAGTATTCCGGGGACGAACACTGAAGCTTTCTTT. Translation: CASSIPGTNTEAFF.

This sequence joins TRBV5-6 and TRBJ2-7; TRBD2 matches at 8 bases. Germline CDR1 is SGHDT and CDR2 is YYEEEE. This CDR3 is built from 15 residues. The trim removed 2 bases at V and 0 bases at J, leaving 4 bases unmatched. In DNA, the CDR3 is TGTGCCAGCAGCTTTTGGCTAGCGGGCTCCTACGAGCAGTACTTC. Its protein is CASSFWLAGSYEQYF.

The chain combines TRBV21-1 with TRBJ1-5; TRBD1 reflects the table's D call only, with no check against the DNA. TRBV21-1 is listed as a pseudogene. The CDR3 contains 17 residues. CDR3 coding DNA: TGTGCCAGCCAGTTTGCACCTCGGACAGGGGGAAATCAGCCCCAGCATTTT. This encodes CASQFAPRTGGNQPQHF.

The chain carries TRBV11-2 and TRBJ2-5; 11 positions match TRBD2. CDR1 is SGHAT and CDR2 is FQNNGV in the germline V gene. The J segment lost 4 bases and the V segment lost 1 base, leaving 2 bases of the junction unmatched. This CDR3 is built from 15 residues. CDR3 protein: CASSLGLAGPETQYF. The CDR3 region has the DNA TGTGCCAGCAGCTTAGGACTAGCGGGACCAGAGACCCAGTACTTC.

The chain joins TRBV7-9 to TRBJ2-7, with D possibly matching TRBD1 (5 bases). The CDR3 extends over 13 amino acids. V lost 2 bases and J lost 1, with 6 bases in between. Germline lookup yields CDR1 SEHNR and CDR2 FQNEAQ (reference sequence). The CDR3 DNA sequence: TGTGCCAGCAGCTTATCAGGGTCCTACGAGCAGTACTTC. Translated: CASSLSGSYEQYF.

The DNA for the CDR3 is TGTGCCAGCAGTTTATCAGGGGGCGCTGGGTATGGCTACACCTTC. Its protein product is CASSLSGGAGYGYTF. The gene calls are TRBV27 and TRBJ1-2; the match to TRBD1 covers 7 bases. Per the germline V gene, CDR1 is MNHEY and CDR2 is SMNVEV (reference sequence). Trimming took 0 bases from V and 5 from J; bases not matched to a gene: 6. The CDR3 spans 15 residues.

The V gene is TRBV5-1, the J gene TRBJ2-7; TRBD1 matches at 7 bases. The ends lost 0 bases at V and 3 bases at J; junction bases unmatched: 9. Per germline, CDR1 SGHRS and CDR2 YFSETQ. There are 16 residues in the CDR3. The CDR3, as DNA: TGCGCCAGCAGCTTGGACCCAGGGACAGTAAGCTACGAGCAGTACTTC. Encoded protein: CASSLDPGTVSYEQYF.

The chain uses TRBV9 and TRBJ2-7; D is possibly TRBD2 (6 bases). This CDR3 has 13 amino acids. Germline loops: CDR1 SGDLS, CDR2 YYNGEE. The ends were cut back, 1 base at V and 6 bases at J, with 11 bases in the middle. DNA for the CDR3: TGTGCCAGCAGCGTAACGGGGGACGGCGAGCAGTACTTC. Its protein product is CASSVTGDGEQYF.

The chain is built from TRBV10-3 and TRBJ1-2; tentatively, D is TRBD1 (5 bases). The V end lost 2 bases, the J end lost 5 bases, and 12 bases lay between the germline ends. CDR1 is ENHRY and CDR2 is SYGVKD in the germline V gene. The CDR3 is 14 amino acids. CDR3 sequence (DNA): TGTGCCATCAGTGAGAGGGGCACGGTATATGGCTACACCTTC. This translates into CAISERGTVYGYTF.

The chain carries TRBV7-2 and TRBJ1-1, with 9 bases fitting TRBD1. V gave up 5 bases and J gave up 4 bases; unmatched junction bases: 11. Germline-derived CDR1 and CDR2 are SGHTA and FQGNSA. The CDR3 spans 16 residues. The CDR3 bases are TGTGCCAGCAGCCCCGGGACAGGGCGAAGTGGCACTGAAGCTTTCTTT. Translating gives CASSPGTGRSGTEAFF.

J is TRBJ1-1 and V is TRBV19; no firm D call. This CDR3 comprises 13 residues. Per the germline V gene, CDR1 is LNHDA and CDR2 is SQIVND (reference sequence). V lost 2 bases, J lost 0 bases, and 4 bases lay in between. CDR3 sequence: CASSIYMNTEAFF. DNA for the CDR3: TGTGCCAGTAGTATATATATGAACACTGAAGCTTTCTTT. The whole variable domain, remainder taken from reference TRBV19 and TRBJ1-1, is DGGITQSPKYLFRKEGQNVTLSCEQNLNHDAMYWYRQDPGQGLRLIYYSQIVNDFQKGDIAEGYSVSREKKESFPLTVTSAQKNPTAFYLCASSIYMNTEAFFGQGTRLTVV.

DNA for the CDR3: TGTGCCTGGACTTTTCAGGGGGCGTACAATGAGCAGTTCTTC. This encodes CAWTFQGAYNEQFF. V and J are TRBV30 and TRBJ2-1; 8 positions match TRBD1. Germline V gene sequence: CDR1 GTSNPN, CDR2 SVGIG (reference sequence). The trim removed 4 bases at V and 4 bases at J, leaving 6 bases unmatched. There are 14 residues in the CDR3.

This clone is a singleton in its sample. CDR3 nucleotides: TGTGCCAGCAGTGAAAGGGAGAGACAGGTCTCTGGAAACACCATATATTTT. It specifies CASSERERQVSGNTIYF. The V and J genes are TRBV6-1 and TRBJ1-3, with D possibly being TRBD1 (6 bases). V was trimmed by 2 bases and J by 0 bases, leaving 14 bases between them. Germline V gene data show CDR1 as MNHNS and CDR2 as SASEGT. This CDR3 has 17 residues.

V and J are TRBV4-3 and TRBJ2-7; D gene unclear. The CDR3 covers 14 residues. Looked up from germline, CDR1 is LGHNA and CDR2 is YSLEER. V shed 0 bases and J shed 6 bases, with 12 bases lying between them. CDR3 in DNA: TGCGCCAGCAGCCAAGACTTTGACAAAAGCGAGCAGTACTTC. It encodes CASSQDFDKSEQYF.

The rearrangement joins TRBV28 to TRBJ1-2; perhaps TRBD1 as D (5 bases). There are 14 residues in the CDR3. Deletions cut 3 bases from V and 0 bases from J, with 8 bases between. Germline V CDR1 and CDR2: MDHEN, SYDVKM. This chain's CDR3 is CASSFRGANYGYTF. CDR3 coding DNA: TGTGCCAGCAGTTTTCGGGGGGCTAACTATGGCTACACCTTC.